The 29 T cell receptor beta chains presented below share a single source sample, sequenced in a study of blood T cells in healthy people across ages. A second PCR of roughly 7 to 11 cycles used a sample-barcoded 5' primer and a J-beta primer mix. TCRdb independently ran MiXCR on the 5' RACE reads; one entry per CDR3 protein. This sample carries about 900,000 distinct CDR3 sequences, less than 80% of them seen once, and the ten largest clones take roughly a quarter. The sequenced material came from blood. All receptors come from a man aged 30-40 years in good health.

The chain employs TRBV6-2 or TRBV6-3 and TRBJ2-7; D possibly matches TRBD1 or TRBD2 (6 bases each). Trimming shortened V by 7 bases and J by 6 bases, and 16 bases separated the two germline ends. Per germline, CDR1 MNHEY and CDR2 SVGEGT. The CDR3 covers 13 residues. The CDR3 DNA reads as TGTGCCAGCAACTCTCGGGGGCCAATCGAGCAGTACTTC. Encoded protein: CASNSRGPIEQYF.

The chain recombines TRBV27 with TRBJ2-7, with TRBD1 as a possible D gene (5 bases). Germline assignment: CDR1 MNHEY and CDR2 SMNVEV (reference sequence). Trimming shortened V by 5 bases and J by 0 bases, and 11 bases separated the two germline ends. The CDR3 sequence is 14 residues long. The CDR3 protein is CASSAKDSSYEQYF. DNA for the CDR3: TGTGCCAGCAGTGCCAAAGACAGCTCCTACGAGCAGTACTTC.

With respect to this clonotype: This may arise from a read error, as a much more abundant clone is one base away. The conserved phenylalanine or tryptophan normally closing the CDR3 is absent here, so this likely arose from a read error. This sequence joins TRBV10-3 and TRBJ2-7; possible D gene TRBD1, 5 bases. The germline V gene encodes CDR1 ENHRY and CDR2 SYGVKD. This CDR3 spans 14 amino acids. Trimming took 4 bases from V and 2 from J, leaving 12 bases between them. The CDR3 DNA follows: TGTGCCATCAGTGTCGGCAGGGCAGCCTACGAGCAGTACTGC. It translates to CAISVGRAAYEQYC.

The rearrangement links TRBV6-5 to TRBJ1-6, with a tentative D call TRBD1 (6 bases). V was trimmed by 5 bases and J by 7 bases, leaving 15 bases between them. Germline V CDR1 and CDR2: MNHEY, SVGAGI. The length of the CDR3 is 15 residues. This CDR3 reads CASSGGGTQNSPLHF. CDR3 bases: TGTGCCAGCAGTGGGGGCGGGACGCAGAATTCACCCCTCCACTTT.

This chain connects TRBV7-6 to TRBJ2-7; perhaps TRBD1 as D (6 bases). CDR1 is SGHVS, CDR2 FNYEAQ, per germline. V shed 5 bases and J shed 7 bases, with 18 bases lying between them. The CDR3 spans 14 residues. CDR3 sequence (DNA): TGTGCCAGCAGCGTCCAAACAGGGTTTAGGGAGCAGTACTTC. This sequence encodes CASSVQTGFREQYF. The whole variable domain, remainder taken from reference TRBV7-6 and TRBJ2-7, is GAGVSQSPRYKVTKRGQDVALRCDPISGHVSLYWYRQALGQGPEFLTYFNYEAQQDKSGLPNDRFSAERPEGSISTLTIQRTEQRDSAMYRCASSVQTGFREQYFGPGTRLTVT.

The chain links TRBV6-5 to TRBJ2-1, with D unclear. This CDR3 spans 12 amino acids. Per germline, CDR1 MNHEY and CDR2 SVGAGI. Trimming cost V 2 bases and J 7 bases, with 6 bases left between them. The CDR3 is CASSYSPNEQFF. In nucleotides, the CDR3 is TGTGCCAGCAGTTACAGCCCTAATGAGCAGTTCTTC.

V is TRBV27 and J is TRBJ2-3, with D uncertain. From germline, CDR1 is MNHEY and CDR2 SMNVEV (reference sequence). Trimming cost V 5 bases and J 0 bases, with 12 bases left between them. There are 15 residues in the CDR3. The CDR3 here is CASSPLVPSTDTQYF. The CDR3 nucleotides read TGTGCCAGCAGTCCCCTTGTCCCTAGCACAGATACGCAGTATTTT.

The chain couples TRBV12-3 or TRBV12-4 to TRBJ2-7; D call uncertain. V was clipped by 3 bases and J by 4 bases, with 7 bases between them. CDR3 length: 12 residues. CDR3 nucleotides: TGTGCCAGCAGTTTTGCGGTGTACGAGCAGTACTTC. It encodes CASSFAVYEQYF.

V usage is TRBV5-1 and J usage is TRBJ2-2; possibly TRBD2 for D (6 bases). V lost 7 bases and J 4 bases, leaving 14 bases between the germline ends. This CDR3 region has 14 residues. CDR1 is SGHRS, CDR2 YFSETQ, per germline. The CDR3 sequence is CASGVGGATGELFF. CDR3 DNA sequence: TGCGCCAGCGGCGTTGGAGGGGCCACCGGGGAGCTGTTTTTT.

This clonotype was counted only a few times. V and J are TRBV3-1 and TRBJ2-7, with D maybe TRBD1 (5 bases). The ends were cut back, 0 bases at V and 2 bases at J, with 11 bases in the middle. Germline lookup yields CDR1 LGHDT and CDR2 YNNKEL (reference sequence). The CDR3 totals 15 residues. The CDR3 DNA reads TGTGCCAGCAGCCAAGACCTGACAGCCACCTACGAGCAGTACTTC. It codes for CASSQDLTATYEQYF.

The rearrangement joins TRBV7-2 to TRBJ1-6; D may be TRBD1 (5 bases). The V gene's germline CDR1 is SGHTA and CDR2 FQGNSA. V dropped 7 bases and J dropped 9 bases, with 13 bases sitting between them. The length of the CDR3 is 13 residues. The DNA of the CDR3 is TGTGCCAGCACCGGCCAGGGAGGTTCACCCCTCCACTTT. This codes for CASTGQGGSPLHF.

The V and J genes are TRBV12-3 or TRBV12-4 and TRBJ1-6; D remains unclear. The V end was cut by 4 bases, the J end by 10 bases, with 17 bases between. The CDR3 spans 15 residues. CDR3 sequence reads: CASSSQGGRNSPLHF. The CDR3 nucleotides are TGTGCCAGCAGTTCCCAAGGAGGGAGGAACTCACCCCTCCACTTT.

V is TRBV20-1 and J is TRBJ1-2, with D uncertain. V shed 4 bases and J shed 4 bases, with 13 bases lying between them. CDR1 DFQATT and CDR2 SNEGSKA come from the germline V gene (reference sequence). The CDR3 runs 13 residues. CDR3 amino acids: CSATMGSSYGYTF. Here the CDR3 DNA reads TGCAGTGCTACCATGGGGTCGAGCTATGGCTACACCTTC.

This sequence joins TRBV15 and TRBJ2-3; no clear D gene. Trimming removed 3 bases at V and 6 bases at J, with 4 bases between. Germline V gene sequence: CDR1 LNHNV, CDR2 YYDKDF (reference sequence). The CDR3 has 11 amino acids. DNA of the CDR3: TGTGCCACCAGCAGGGGCGATACGCAGTATTTT. Translating gives CATSRGDTQYF.

This clonotype was counted only a few times. The rearrangement links TRBV12-3 or TRBV12-4 to TRBJ2-1; a possible D gene is TRBD2 (7 bases). This CDR3 spans 15 amino acids. V was pared by 7 bases and J by 3 bases, with 16 bases between. CDR3 sequence reads: CASTWAGANYNEQFF. The CDR3 DNA is TGTGCCAGCACCTGGGCGGGGGCCAACTACAATGAGCAGTTCTTC.

For the CDR3, the DNA is TGTGCCAGCAGTCAGCATACTAACTATGGCTACACCTTC. It codes for CASSQHTNYGYTF. V usage is TRBV11-2 and J usage is TRBJ1-2; D gene unclear. The CDR3 runs 13 residues. Trimming removed 6 bases from V and 0 bases from J, with 8 bases in between. CDR1 is SGHAT, CDR2 FQNNGV, per germline.

The rearrangement joins TRBV4-1 to TRBJ2-3, with 12 bases aligning to TRBD2. CDR3 length equals 16 residues. With V trimmed by 4 bases and J by 2 bases, 4 bases remained unmatched. Germline assignment: CDR1 MGHRA and CDR2 YSYEKL. CDR3 coding DNA: TGCGCCAGCAGCCGACGGACTAGCGGGGTCACAGATACGCAGTATTTT. Translated, it gives CASSRRTSGVTDTQYF.

This clonotype was seen only a few times. The genes are TRBV7-2 and TRBJ2-5; D gene unclear. Trimming cost V 4 bases and J 2 bases, with 11 bases left between them. This CDR3 spans 14 amino acids. Germline V gene sequence: CDR1 SGHTA, CDR2 FQGNSA. Here the CDR3 reads CASSSRVLQETQYF. CDR3 DNA sequence: TGTGCCAGCAGCTCACGGGTCCTACAAGAGACCCAGTACTTC.

The rearrangement links TRBV9 to TRBJ2-1; 9 bases fit TRBD2. The ends lost 3 bases at V and 13 bases at J; junction bases unmatched: 14. Looked up from germline, CDR1 is SGDLS and CDR2 is YYNGEE. This CDR3 has 15 amino acids. The CDR3 region is CASSASGVAGETQFF. CDR3 bases: TGTGCCAGCAGCGCTAGCGGGGTGGCCGGGGAGACCCAGTTCTTC.

This CDR3 is CASSKSGVNEQFF. The CDR3 coding sequence is TGTGCCAGCAGCAAGTCAGGGGTCAATGAGCAGTTCTTC. The chain joins TRBV9 to TRBJ2-1; D possibly corresponds to TRBD1 (6 bases). This CDR3 contains 13 residues. V was trimmed by 4 bases and J by 6 bases, leaving 11 bases between them. CDR1 is SGDLS, CDR2 YYNGEE, per germline.

V gene TRBV7-2 combines with J gene TRBJ2-4; 9 bases agree with TRBD2. V lost 1 base to trimming and J lost 0 bases; unmatched junction nucleotides: 7. Germline-derived CDR1 and CDR2 are SGHTA and FQGNSA. CDR3 length: 18 amino acids. The CDR3 DNA follows: TGTGCCAGCAGCTTAGGCCTAGCGGGGACCCTAGCCAAAAACATTCAGTACTTC. Amino acids: CASSLGLAGTLAKNIQYF.

This sequence joins TRBV9 and TRBJ1-6; 10 nucleotides agree with TRBD1. The V gene's germline CDR1 is SGDLS and CDR2 YYNGEE. The CDR3 length is 17 residues. Trimming took 3 bases from V and 7 from J; bases not matched to a gene: 10. CDR3 DNA sequence: TGTGCCAGCAGCGGCTCATCTAGGACAGGGGGGAATTCACCCCTCCACTTT. Translation: CASSGSSRTGGNSPLHF.

This clonotype was observed a handful of times. The rearrangement joins TRBV2 to TRBJ2-7; the D gene is possibly TRBD1 (6 bases). Trimming took off 6 bases at V and 0 bases at J, with 12 bases between the two ends. From germline, CDR1 is SNHLY and CDR2 FYNNEI. The CDR3 loop spans 14 amino acids. The DNA for the CDR3 is TGTGCCAGCAGATGGACAGTTAGCTCCTACGAGCAGTACTTC. Its protein is CASRWTVSSYEQYF.

This chain joins TRBV5-1 and TRBJ2-5; 11 bases are a match to TRBD2. In germline, CDR1 is SGHRS, CDR2 YFSETQ. The CDR3 is 15 residues long. Trimming removed 3 bases from V and 1 base from J; junction bases left unmatched: 2. This chain's CDR3 is CASSSSGGTQETQYF. The DNA of the CDR3 is TGCGCCAGCAGCTCTAGCGGGGGGACCCAAGAGACCCAGTACTTC.

The genes are TRBV30 and TRBJ2-7; no reliable D call. Germline V lookup: CDR1 GTSNPN, CDR2 SVGIG (reference sequence). This CDR3 is built from 14 residues. V dropped 4 bases and J dropped 7 bases, with 20 bases sitting between them. CDR3 sequence (DNA): TGTGCCTGGAATATGGAATTCTCCTACAATGAGCAGTACTTC. This encodes CAWNMEFSYNEQYF.

In its sample, this clonotype was seen a few times. The chain has TRBV5-1 and TRBJ2-3, with 7 positions matching TRBD2. The trim removed 0 bases at V and 5 bases at J, leaving 3 bases unmatched. Per germline, CDR1 SGHRS and CDR2 YFSETQ. The CDR3 spans 14 residues. The CDR3 DNA sequence: TGCGCCAGCAGCTTGGAGCGGGGTGGAGATACGCAGTATTTT. It specifies CASSLERGGDTQYF.

This clonotype was counted between two and nine times. The rearrangement joins TRBV9 to TRBJ2-5; D possibly matches TRBD1 or TRBD2 (5 bases each). The DNA matches TRBJ2-7 better at its end, which makes the J call doubtful. The CDR3 extends over 14 amino acids. Germline CDR1 reads SGDLS; CDR2 reads YYNGEE. CDR3: CASSIRDGPYEQYF. CDR3 nucleotides: TGTGCCAGCAGCATACGGGACGGACCCTACGAGCAGTACTTC.

The V call is TRBV5-1, the J call TRBJ2-3; D ambiguous. Trimming removed 5 bases from V and 3 bases from J, with 10 bases in between. The V gene's germline CDR1 is SGHRS and CDR2 YFSETQ. The CDR3 has 13 residues. CDR3 nucleotide sequence: TGCGCCAGCAGTTGGGGAATGACAGATACGCAGTATTTT. Translated, it gives CASSWGMTDTQYF.

This chain connects TRBV10-3 to TRBJ2-5; possibly TRBD2 for D (5 bases). V was pared by 2 bases and J by 5 bases, with 21 bases between. The germline CDR1 and CDR2 sequences are ENHRY and SYGVKD. CDR3 length: 17 residues. The CDR3 protein is CAISEPPGLSGGETQYF. The CDR3 DNA is TGTGCCATCAGTGAGCCGCCCGGACTGAGCGGTGGGGAGACCCAGTACTTC.